Following are 20 T cell receptor beta chains from one sample sequenced in a study of T cells expressing NK-cell markers. TCRdb reworked the 5' RACE reads into one entry per CDR3 protein, no DNA. Its table lists 550,000 to 600,000 distinct CDR3 sequences. The sequenced material came from blood T cells: a sorted CD56 or NKG2C T cell subset, CD4+ or CD8+ T cells, or bulk PBMC T cells (not recorded which). The receptors shown here come from a man in his late teens or twenties in good health.

The chain uses TRBV30 and TRBJ2-1; TCRdb gives TRBD1 as the D gene, but with no DNA this cannot be confirmed. Germline V lookup: CDR1 GTSNPN, CDR2 SVGIG (reference sequence). CDR3 size: 14 residues. The CDR3 reads CAWRGWTGEGEQFF. Filled out from reference TRBV30 and TRBJ2-1, the complete variable domain reads SQTIHQWPATLVQPVGSPLSLECTVEGTSNPNLYWYRQAAGRGLQLLFYSVGIGQISSEVPQNLSASRPQDRQFILSSKKLLLSDSGFYLCAWRGWTGEGEQFFGPGTRLTVL.

The genes are TRBV5-1 and TRBJ2-5. This CDR3 has 15 amino acids. Germline CDR1 is SGHRS and CDR2 is YFSETQ. The CDR3 protein is CASSLVARDQETQYF.

The chain has TRBV14 and TRBJ2-7; TCRdb reports TRBD1, a call that lacks DNA to check it against. The CDR3 consists of 14 residues. Looked up from germline, CDR1 is SGHDN and CDR2 is FVKESK. This CDR3 reads CASSQVGGSYEQYF.

The rearrangement uses TRBV24-1 and TRBJ2-5. The length of the CDR3 is 14 residues. The germline CDR1 and CDR2 sequences are KGHDR and SFDVKD. The CDR3 reads CATSDPDGQETQYF.

The genes are TRBV29-1 and TRBJ2-3; TCRdb picks TRBD2, but there is no DNA to check that call. Germline CDR1 SQVTM, CDR2 ANQGSEA. The CDR3 totals 12 residues. CDR3 sequence reads: CSVHPGGGTQYF.

The chain employs TRBV5-6 and TRBJ2-5; absent DNA, TCRdb's TRBD1 call cannot be checked. Per the germline V gene, CDR1 is SGHDT and CDR2 is YYEEEE. The CDR3 has 14 amino acids. The CDR3 spells CASSQPGGLETQYF.

The CDR3 loop reads CASSRNRGVNMGGYTF. This chain links TRBV7-9 with TRBJ1-2; TCRdb lists TRBD1, though no DNA is available to test this call. This CDR3 spans 16 amino acids. Germline-derived CDR1 and CDR2 are SEHNR and FQNEAQ (reference sequence).

This sequence joins TRBV5-1 and TRBJ2-3; TCRdb lists TRBD1, though no DNA is available to test this call. CDR3 length: 16 residues. Germline CDR1 reads SGHRS; CDR2 reads YFSETQ. The CDR3 loop reads CASSPTAGQGTDTQYF.

The chain has TRBV5-1 and TRBJ1-1; the D call from TCRdb, TRBD1, cannot be confirmed without DNA. The CDR3 contains 15 residues. Germline CDR1 and CDR2: SGHRS and YFSETQ. CDR3: CASSSGGRMNTEAFF. The complete variable domain, with remaining parts taken from reference TRBV5-1 and TRBJ1-1, reads KAGVTQTPRYLIKTRGQQVTLSCSPISGHRSVSWYQQTPGQGLQFLFEYFSETQRNKGNFPGRFSGRQFSNSRSEMNVSTLELGDSALYLCASSSGGRMNTEAFFGQGTRLTVV.

This sequence joins TRBV5-1 and TRBJ1-2; TCRdb lists TRBD1, though no DNA is available to test this call. This CDR3 is 14 amino acids long. Germline V lookup: CDR1 SGHRS, CDR2 YFSETQ. This chain's CDR3 is CASSLEGPVHGYTF.

V is TRBV7-8 and J is TRBJ1-2. Germline assignment: CDR1 SGHVS and CDR2 FQNEAQ. The CDR3 spans 14 residues. CDR3 amino acids: CASSLPGALHGYTF.

This chain uses TRBV27 with TRBJ1-6; TCRdb calls TRBD1, which cannot be checked without DNA. The CDR3 length is 13 residues. In germline, CDR1 is MNHEY, CDR2 SMNVEV (reference sequence). The chain's CDR3 is CASSPGVVSPLHF.

This chain uses TRBV29-1 with TRBJ2-4; the TRBD2 assignment by TCRdb is unverifiable without DNA. The CDR3 is made up of 16 amino acids. The germline V gene encodes CDR1 SQVTM and CDR2 ANQGSEA. The CDR3 loop is CSVANSGTLVGDIQYF.

This chain's CDR3 is CATSREAGAIGEQYF. The V gene is TRBV15, the J gene TRBJ2-7; no DNA is available, so the TRBD1 call from TCRdb remains unchecked. CDR1 and CDR2 (germline): LNHNV, YYDKDF (reference sequence). The CDR3 extends over 15 amino acids.

This chain connects TRBV7-2 to TRBJ2-5; TCRdb reports TRBD1, a call that lacks DNA to check it against. Germline V gene lookup returns CDR1 SGHTA and CDR2 FQGNSA. CDR3 length: 15 residues. The CDR3 reads CASSLRGLGQETQYF.

The CDR3 sequence is CASSQGLQLGIEQFF. V gene TRBV4-2 combines with J gene TRBJ2-1. This CDR3 is 15 amino acids long. Germline V lookup: CDR1 LGHNA, CDR2 YNFKEQ.

V gene TRBV11-1 combines with J gene TRBJ2-1; TCRdb designates TRBD1, a call that cannot be tested without DNA. The CDR3 extends over 20 amino acids. CDR1 is SGHAT, CDR2 FQDESV, per germline (reference sequence). The CDR3: CASSLKRDRGIGGSGGEQFF.

The CDR3 region is CASSIGLGGNEQFF. The chain employs TRBV6-2 or TRBV6-3 and TRBJ2-1. This CDR3 is built from 14 residues. CDR1 is MNHEY and CDR2 is SVGEGT in the germline V gene.

V gene TRBV27 combines with J gene TRBJ2-2; the TCRdb call, TRBD1, lacks DNA for checking. The V gene's germline CDR1 is MNHEY and CDR2 SMNVEV (reference sequence). The CDR3 is 16 residues long. The CDR3 region is CASSSPQGLNTGELFF.

This rearrangement joins TRBV20-1 to TRBJ2-2. The CDR3 length is 17 residues. Per the germline V gene, CDR1 is DFQATT and CDR2 is SNEGSKA (reference sequence). The CDR3 sequence: CSASRFGGSLNTGELFF.